These 20 T cell receptor beta chains were all obtained from the same sample, sequenced in a study of blood T cell repertoires in COVID-19. Sequencing used immunoSEQ multiplex PCR; TCRdb keeps in-frame clones, though not all of them. The profile shows 340,000 or so clones, more than 70% of them singletons. The material sequenced was peripheral blood. All receptors derive from a man between 25 and 39 years old with active or convalescent COVID-19.

This rearrangement joins TRBV7-8 to TRBJ2-3, with 9 positions matching TRBD2. CDR3 length: 17 residues. Germline CDR1 and CDR2: SGHVS and FQNEAQ. The junction had 13 bases not matched to a gene; V was cut back by 4 bases and J by 5 bases. This chain's CDR3 is CASSSALGGGELDTQYF. The CDR3 nucleotides are TGTGCCAGCAGCTCTGCATTGGGCGGGGGGGAGTTAGATACGCAGTATTTT. Looking up the rest from reference TRBV7-8 and TRBJ2-3 gives the full variable domain: GAGVSQSPRYKVAKRGQDVALRCDPISGHVSLFWYQQALGQGPEFLTYFQNEAQLDKSGLPSDRFFAERPEGSVSTLKIQRTQQEDSAVYLCASSSALGGGELDTQYFGPGTRLTVL.

The CDR3 loop is CASSYDMWGYTF. The DNA for the CDR3 is TGTGCCAGCAGTTACGACATGTGGGGCTACACCTTC. The chain is built from TRBV6-2 or TRBV6-3 and TRBJ1-2; D not certain. CDR1 is MNHEY, CDR2 SVGEGT, per germline. Trimming took off 2 bases at V and 8 bases at J, with 9 bases between the two ends. This CDR3 has 12 amino acids.

For the CDR3, the DNA is TGTGCCAGCAGGGGGTCGGGGGATACGCAGTATTTT. Translation gives CASRGSGDTQYF. The chain recombines TRBV7-7 with TRBJ2-3, with D tentatively TRBD2 (5 bases). The CDR3 spans 12 residues. Germline V gene data show CDR1 as SSHAT and CDR2 as FNYEAQ (reference sequence). Trimming shortened V by 6 bases and J by 6 bases, and 10 bases separated the two germline ends.

The chain carries TRBV7-6 and TRBJ2-5; 11 nucleotides align to TRBD2. The CDR3 spans 18 residues. V was pared by 6 bases and J by 0 bases, with 12 bases of the junction left unmatched. Per the germline V gene, CDR1 is SGHVS and CDR2 is FNYEAQ. The CDR3 DNA follows: TGTGCCAGCAGTCACCGATCCCCTAGCGGGAGGAACCAAGAGACCCAGTACTTC. Its protein product is CASSHRSPSGRNQETQYF.

This clone has just one count. The chain is built from TRBV6-5 and TRBJ1-2, with a possible D match to TRBD1 (6 bases). The CDR3 covers 13 residues. V lost 7 bases and J 8 bases, leaving 17 bases between the germline ends. Germline V gene sequence: CDR1 MNHEY, CDR2 SVGAGI. CDR3 nucleotide sequence: TGTGCCAGCACCCCCCAGGGGTTCCACGGCTACACCTTC. This gives the protein CASTPQGFHGYTF.

The genes are TRBV4-3 and TRBJ2-1; the D is unclear. Trimming took 0 bases from V and 7 from J, leaving 13 bases between them. This CDR3 spans 15 amino acids. Germline V lookup: CDR1 LGHNA, CDR2 YSLEER. In DNA form, the CDR3 reads TGCGCCAGCAGCCAAGATCAAGACACGTTAAATGAGCAGTTCTTC. Encoded protein: CASSQDQDTLNEQFF.

This chain links TRBV19 with TRBJ1-2; D may be TRBD1 (5 bases). The CDR3 contains 12 residues. V lost 5 bases and J 3 bases, leaving 7 bases between the germline ends. Germline V gives CDR1 LNHDA, CDR2 SQIVND (reference sequence). CDR3 DNA: TGTGCCAGTAGTGCAGGGTACTATGGCTACACCTTC. Protein sequence: CASSAGYYGYTF. The full variable domain, in which reference TRBV19 and TRBJ1-2 provide the parts outside the CDR3, is DGGITQSPKYLFRKEGQNVTLSCEQNLNHDAMYWYRQDPGQGLRLIYYSQIVNDFQKGDIAEGYSVSREKKESFPLTVTSAQKNPTAFYLCASSAGYYGYTFGSGTRLTVV.

This chain joins TRBV12-3 or TRBV12-4 and TRBJ2-3, with 7 bases matching TRBD2. This CDR3 has 12 residues. V lost 5 bases to trimming and J lost 10 bases; unmatched junction nucleotides: 6. The DNA for the CDR3 is TGTGCCAGCAGTAGGGACTACCAGGCGCAGTATTTT. This encodes CASSRDYQAQYF.

This chain links TRBV19 with TRBJ1-4, with 11 bases matching TRBD1. Germline assignment: CDR1 LNHDA and CDR2 SQIVND (reference sequence). V gave up 5 bases and J gave up 8 bases; unmatched junction bases: 7. The CDR3 totals 15 residues. The DNA of the CDR3 is TGTGCCAGTAGTGGCATGGGGACAGGGGGGGAAAAACTGTTTTTT. This gives the protein CASSGMGTGGEKLFF.

CDR3 in amino acids: CASSPQTGRSGNTIYF. CDR3 coding DNA: TGTGCCAGCAGCCCGCAGACAGGGCGCTCTGGAAACACCATATATTTT. The chain employs TRBV7-6 and TRBJ1-3, with 7 bases matching TRBD1. The CDR3 runs 16 residues. Per germline, CDR1 SGHVS and CDR2 FNYEAQ. J lost 0 bases, V lost 5 bases, and 7 bases had no gene match.

The genes are TRBV10-3 and TRBJ2-3, with 10 positions matching TRBD2. The V and J ends lost 2 bases and 1 base, in that order; junction bases with no gene match: 9. Germline V gene lookup returns CDR1 ENHRY and CDR2 SYGVKD. The CDR3 has 18 amino acids. The CDR3 nucleotides read TGTGCCATCAGTGAGCCAAACCAAAGCGGGAGGGGCACAGATACGCAGTATTTT. This codes for CAISEPNQSGRGTDTQYF.

The V call is TRBV21-1, the J call TRBJ1-5. TRBV21-1 is assigned pseudogene status. This CDR3 has 18 amino acids. DNA of the CDR3: TGTGCCAGCAGCAAATCGGGTAAGGTAAAGAGGGTGGTGGAGCCCCAGCATTTT. Amino acid sequence: CASSKSGKVKRVVEPQHF.

The chain joins TRBV30 to TRBJ1-3; the D is unclear. The germline CDR1 and CDR2 sequences are GTSNPN and SVGIG (reference sequence). This CDR3 has 11 residues. V lost 4 bases to trimming and J lost 5 bases, with 6 bases between them. DNA of the CDR3: TGTGCCTGGAATAGTCGAAACACCATATATTTT. The encoded protein is CAWNSRNTIYF.

The chain employs TRBV10-1 and TRBJ2-5; TRBD2 agrees at 14 bases. V shed 7 bases, J shed 3 bases, and the junction held 4 bases outside the gene matches. The CDR3 contains 15 residues. CDR1 and CDR2 (germline): WNHNN, SYGVQD (reference sequence). This CDR3 is CASTPGLAGEETQYF. The CDR3 coding sequence is TGCGCCAGCACCCCGGGACTAGCGGGAGAAGAGACCCAGTACTTC.

This clone has just one count. V usage is TRBV10-3 and J usage is TRBJ2-7; D is perhaps TRBD2 (5 bases). This CDR3 has 14 residues. V lost 6 bases and J 5 bases, leaving 17 bases between the germline ends. Germline CDR1 and CDR2: ENHRY and SYGVKD. CDR3 amino acids: CAISLGGPWDEQYF. Written as DNA, the CDR3 is TGTGCCATCAGCCTCGGAGGCCCGTGGGACGAGCAGTACTTC.

Of note for this clone: The sample contains more than one DNA sequence encoding this CDR3. The chain recombines TRBV6-4 with TRBJ2-3; 9 nucleotides match TRBD2. V lost 0 bases to trimming and J lost 0 bases; unmatched junction nucleotides: 1. This CDR3 is 16 amino acids long. The V gene's germline CDR1 is MRHNA and CDR2 SNTAGT. The CDR3 loop reads CASSDSAGGSTDTQYF. For the CDR3, the DNA is TGTGCCAGCAGTGACTCAGCGGGGGGCAGCACAGATACGCAGTATTTT.

The rearrangement links TRBV28 to TRBJ2-7; a possible D gene is TRBD1 (5 bases). With 3 bases removed from V and 2 bases from J, the gap between germline ends came to 14 bases. Germline-derived CDR1 and CDR2 are MDHEN and SYDVKM. The CDR3 contains 15 residues. The CDR3 nucleotides are TGTGCCAGCAGTTTCTATGGGGCAGCACCCTACGAGCAGTACTTC. Its protein product is CASSFYGAAPYEQYF. Looking up the rest from reference TRBV28 and TRBJ2-7 gives the full variable domain: DVKVTQSSRYLVKRTGEKVFLECVQDMDHENMFWYRQDPGLGLRLIYFSYDVKMKEKGDIPEGYSVSREKKERFSLILESASTNQTSMYLCASSFYGAAPYEQYFGPGTRLTVT.

This chain links TRBV6-6 with TRBJ2-1; D is ambiguous. Germline V gives CDR1 MNHNY, CDR2 SVGAGI (reference sequence). This CDR3 comprises 13 residues. Trimming cost V 10 bases and J 0 bases, with 10 bases left between them. CDR3 region: CATTTSSYNEQFF. The DNA for the CDR3 is TGTGCCACCACCACGAGCTCCTACAATGAGCAGTTCTTC.

The count of this clone is one. The chain employs TRBV9 and TRBJ1-3, with D possibly being TRBD1 (5 bases). The CDR3 length is 14 residues. Germline loops: CDR1 SGDLS, CDR2 YYNGEE. The germline V and J ends were trimmed by 3 bases and 3 bases, with 10 bases remaining between them. This CDR3 reads CASSAGLYGNTIYF. The CDR3 nucleotides read TGTGCCAGCAGCGCGGGACTCTATGGAAACACCATATATTTT.

This clone showed up just once. This sequence joins TRBV5-1 and TRBJ2-1, with a tentative D call TRBD1 (5 bases). In germline, CDR1 is SGHRS, CDR2 YFSETQ. This CDR3 has 16 residues. V gave up 0 bases and J gave up 2 bases, with 12 bases separating them. CDR3 sequence reads: CASSLGRRGTYNEQFF. The CDR3 nucleotides read TGCGCCAGCAGCTTGGGGCGTAGGGGAACCTACAATGAGCAGTTCTTC.